This TCR beta chain appears in the sequencing data of a study of cytomegalovirus exposure and HLA in healthy donors. About the research overall: Within an early data release were 80 million to 90 million unique TCRs drawn from HLA-typed donors. Findings and caveats of the study: Within an earlier analysis, most TCR beta V segments proved productive either about 90% or about 30% of the time.

Primers included in the PCR were 60 Vbeta and 13 Jbeta primers. Clones were read by immunoSEQ multiplex PCR, and TCRdb kept only the in-frame ones, dropping some. Of about 120,000 clones listed, around 70% were seen once; the top ten hold about 7.8%. With regard to this clone: The antigen remains undetermined.

This clonotype was obtained from a middle-aged woman in good health and CMV-seropositive. The specimen sequenced was PBMCs.

The CDR3 nucleotides read TGTGCCAGCAGCTTAACGGCGGGGGACGCCTACGAGCAGTACTTC. Protein product: CASSLTAGDAYEQYF. The rearrangement uses TRBV11-2 and TRBJ2-7; TRBD2 aligns across 7 bases. Per the germline V gene, CDR1 is SGHAT and CDR2 is FQNNGV. The CDR3 has 15 residues. Trimming took 2 bases from V and 2 from J; bases not matched to a gene: 6.